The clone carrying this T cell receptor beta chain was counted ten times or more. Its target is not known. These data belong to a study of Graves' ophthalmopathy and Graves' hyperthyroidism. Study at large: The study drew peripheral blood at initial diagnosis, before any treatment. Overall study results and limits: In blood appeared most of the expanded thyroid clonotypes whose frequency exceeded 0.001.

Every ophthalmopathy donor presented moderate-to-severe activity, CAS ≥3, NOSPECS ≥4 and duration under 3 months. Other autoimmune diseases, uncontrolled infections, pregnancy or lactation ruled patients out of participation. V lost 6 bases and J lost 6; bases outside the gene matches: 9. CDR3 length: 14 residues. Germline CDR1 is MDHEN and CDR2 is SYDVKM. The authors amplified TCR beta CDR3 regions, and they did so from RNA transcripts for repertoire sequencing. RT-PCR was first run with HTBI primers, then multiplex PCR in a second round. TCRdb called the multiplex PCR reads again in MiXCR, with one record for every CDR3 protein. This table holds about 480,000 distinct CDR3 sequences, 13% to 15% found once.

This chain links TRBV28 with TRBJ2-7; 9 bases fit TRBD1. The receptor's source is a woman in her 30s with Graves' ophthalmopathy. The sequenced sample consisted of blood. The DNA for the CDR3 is TGTGCCAGCAGAATACAGGGGGCGCAGCCCGAGCAGTACTTC. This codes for CASRIQGAQPEQYF.